This TCR beta chain was profiled in a study of vaccination and CD4 T cells after COVID-19 (dated by TCRdb to the early 2020s). The study in broad terms: The convalescent cohort included six males and four females, with two Hispanic individuals, seven Caucasians, two Asians and one multiracial person. Participants got two doses of the Pfizer-BioNTech BNT162b2 vaccine (n=8) or two doses of the Moderna mRNA-1273 vaccine (n=2). Post-vaccine blood samples were collected a median of approximately eleven weeks after the second vaccine dose, ranging from about 12 to 241 days. The cultures were stimulated with overlapping spike peptide pools from SARS-CoV-2 and from the common cold coronaviruses HCoV-NL63, HCoV-OC43 and HCoV-229E. In an earlier paper using these donors, memory CD4+ T cell crossreactivity between SARS-CoV-2 and common cold coronavirus spike proteins was assessed at the TCR clonotype level. In roughly eleven COVID-19 convalescent patients and a handful of infection-naive healthy vaccine recipients, the spike-specific CD4+ TCR repertoire before mRNA vaccination was compared with the repertoire after mRNA vaccination. Post-COVID blood samples were collected from convalescent patients a median of roughly 100 days after diagnosis, with a range of about 35 to 161 days. Control cultures received a CEFX viral epitope pool as the positive control, an HIV-1 Nef peptide pool as the negative control, or no peptide.

This clonotype has a single count. The target of this receptor is not known. No clone much larger than this one lies a single base away; base qualities are absent. A single read constitutes weak evidence. Study-wide findings and limitations: Nearly all vaccine-specific clones in convalescent patients (304 of 307) were mono-reactive for SARS-CoV-2 spike rather than cross-reactive with common cold coronaviruses. The median number of SARS-CoV-2-reactive clonotypes rose from around 21 after infection to 38 after vaccination, but the change was not significant. In convalescent patients, a median 86.3% of post-vaccine SARS-CoV-2-reactive clones were detected only after vaccination, and vaccine-specific priming was suggested by this finding. Only a relatively small number of convalescent patients were included in the study, and early timepoints following natural infection were not analyzed.

Library method: PCR. At the Johns Hopkins FTIC core, DNA from the cultured CD4+ T cells underwent TCR sequencing with the Oncomine TCR Beta short-read assay. The QIAamp micro DNA kit was used to extract genomic DNA from the cultured CD4+ T cells. The Oncomine TCR Beta libraries from cultured CD4+ T cells were pooled using unique dual indexes and then sequenced on an Illumina iSeq 100. The authors' pipeline ran thus. Non-productive sequences were removed, and CDR3s not starting with C, not ending with F or W, or shorter than 7 amino acids were discarded. The MANAFEST web application identified antigen-specific clonotypes by comparing peptide-stimulated wells against reference wells and other culture wells. Positive clones required FDR below 0.05, an odds ratio above 5, and productive frequency above 0.1% in at least two of three replicate wells. A clonotype was classed as cross-reactive if the clonotype showed significant expansion both in SARS-CoV-2 spike wells and in at least one common cold coronavirus spike condition. CDR3 homology was assessed with Levenshtein distances (stringdist) and unrooted phylogenetic trees (ape) in R version 3.6.1. TCRdb trimmed the raw reads at Q25, called clones with MiXCR and kept productive beta chains. Merged by CDR3 protein, the rows form single entries marked with the most common genes and DNA. The V and J calls and clone size are TCRdb's, not the authors'. The sample contains fewer than 8,500 distinct CDR3 sequences, around 45% of them found a single time. Around 33% of the sample is held by the ten biggest clonotypes.

The CDR3, from cysteine to phenylalanine, totals 13 residues. The sequence is cut down to CDR3 DNA, 39 bases in frame from base 1. V and J are truncated by 3 bases and 3 bases respectively, leaving an intervening sequence of 10 bases. The germline V gene (reference sequence) gives CDR1 as SGHNT and CDR2 as YYREEE. The treatment or condition tag for this specimen amounts to: roughly 10-day PBMC culture with coronavirus spike peptide pools or control peptides (ViraFEST assay). CD4+ T cells from unexposed donors were collected before the COVID-19 pandemic (2011-2018). The ViraFEST assay was used in the study, in which antigen-specific T cells were expanded with peptide pools and expanded clonotypes were subsequently identified by TCR sequencing. Each well held two million PBMCs cultured with 9 to 10 ug/ml peptide pools in IMDM containing roughly 4.7% human AB serum and 10 IU/ml IL-2. On days 3 and 7, half of the culture medium was replaced with fresh IL-2-containing medium. CD4+ T cells were isolated after roughly 9 days of culture through negative selection using the EasySep CD4+ T cell isolation kit. As far as cell numbers permitted, CD4+ T cells from unexposed donors were tested for reactivity against SARS-CoV-2 S and N as well as four spike pools from common cold coronaviruses. Ficoll-Paque Plus gradient centrifugation was used to isolate PBMCs from whole blood, and the isolated PBMCs were then either used fresh or cryopreserved at -140C. Each culture condition was generally run in triplicate wells. The leukapheresis product used for the unexposed donors was purchased from a commercial source.

The sequenced material came from CD4+ T cells from blood, cultured in vitro. Recombination connected TRBV5-4 to TRBJ2-7; the D gene identity is not certain. This clonotype was sampled from a human donor in good health. For the CDR3, the sequence is CASSSWALYEQYF. The DNA reads TGTGCCAGCAGCTCGTGGGCACTCTACGAGCAGTACTTC.